The clone carrying this TCR beta chain was detected a few times. Its matching antigen is unknown. A process of 5'RACE template switching, which added a universal primer site and UMIs, was used to make TCR cDNA. TCRdb fed the 5' RACE reads into MiXCR, producing one record per CDR3 protein. The sample shows 500,000 to 550,000 distinct CDR3 sequences, around a fifth of them seen only once. These data originate in a study of T cells after yellow fever vaccination. V lost 0 bases to trimming and J lost 1 base; unmatched junction nucleotides: 5. This CDR3 comprises 16 residues. Germline lookup yields CDR1 DFQATT and CDR2 SNEGSKA (reference sequence). Study observations and caveats: The secondary response showed a weaker magnitude and a faster peak, day 5 versus 15. Among primary-vaccination clones, most reappeared after the booster, at almost 98% for CD4 and roughly 88% for CD8.

The receptor's source is a man aged 18 to 29 who received the YFV17D yellow fever vaccine. This specimen consisted of PBMCs, obtained approximately 20 days after the first yellow fever vaccination. The V call is TRBV20-1, the J call TRBJ2-5; 10 positions match TRBD2. CDR3: CSARDVASGSQETQYF. CDR3 bases: TGCAGTGCTAGAGATGTGGCTAGCGGGAGCCAAGAGACCCAGTACTTC.